A single sample is the source of the 5 T cell receptor beta chains below, sequenced in a study of blood T cell repertoires in COVID-19. Generated by immunoSEQ multiplex PCR, the TCRdb table keeps only in-frame clones and is missing some. Found here are hundreds of thousands of clones, about 81% of them singletons; the top ten hold approximately 4.3%. Sequenced material: PBMCs or T cells enriched from blood (not recorded which). The source is a man under 40 with acute COVID-19.

The chain has TRBV7-6 and TRBJ1-3; D unclear. This CDR3 has 15 amino acids. Trimming stripped 2 bases from V and 0 bases from J, with 8 bases between. CDR1 is SGHVS, CDR2 FNYEAQ, per germline. In nucleotides, the CDR3 is TGTGCCAGCAGCTTATTTCACAGCTCTGGAAACACCATATATTTT. Translating gives CASSLFHSSGNTIYF.

The chain recombines TRBV6-5 with TRBJ2-7, with D perhaps TRBD1 (5 bases). The CDR3 totals 13 residues. With 4 bases removed from V and 6 bases from J, the gap between germline ends came to 13 bases. Germline-derived CDR1 and CDR2 are MNHEY and SVGAGI. The CDR3 DNA reads TGTGCCAGCAGTTGGACCTCGCAGGGCGAGCAGTACGTC. Translating it yields CASSWTSQGEQYV.

CDR3 amino acids: CASSPRQVGSPLHF. CDR3 DNA: TGTGCCAGTAGTCCCCGACAGGTTGGCTCACCCCTCCACTTT. V gene TRBV19 combines with J gene TRBJ1-6; possibly TRBD1 for D (6 bases). There are 14 residues in the CDR3. The ends were cut back, 5 bases at V and 10 bases at J, with 15 bases in the middle. The V gene's germline CDR1 is LNHDA and CDR2 SQIVND (reference sequence). The whole variable domain, remainder taken from reference TRBV19 and TRBJ1-6, is DGGITQSPKYLFRKEGQNVTLSCEQNLNHDAMYWYRQDPGQGLRLIYYSQIVNDFQKGDIAEGYSVSREKKESFPLTVTSAQKNPTAFYLCASSPRQVGSPLHFGNGTRLTVT.

This chain connects TRBV28 to TRBJ2-1; TRBD2 agrees at 9 bases. This CDR3 comprises 13 residues. Germline CDR1 is MDHEN and CDR2 is SYDVKM. The CDR3 DNA reads TGTGCAGGGAAGGCGGGGGGGCTCAGAGAGCAGTTCTTC. Its protein is CAGKAGGLREQFF.

This sequence joins TRBV27 and TRBJ2-3, with D tentatively TRBD2 (6 bases). Germline V CDR1 and CDR2: MNHEY, SMNVEV (reference sequence). With 5 bases removed from V and 9 bases from J, the gap between germline ends came to 12 bases. This CDR3 region has 12 residues. The CDR3 protein is CASSDYGGTQYF. The DNA for the CDR3 is TGTGCCAGCAGTGACTACGGGGGAACGCAGTATTTT.